Detailed here is one TCR beta chain. The CDR3 runs to 14 residues. Germline-derived CDR1 and CDR2 are MRHNA and SNTAGT. Deletions cut 5 bases from V and 4 bases from J, with 12 bases between. This record belongs to a study of blood T cell repertoires in COVID-19. Study at large: Samples came from the United States, Italy and Spain, spanning acute and convalescent COVID-19. Sources were T cells, B-cell-depleted T cells, or PBMCs; the material itself was cDNA or gDNA.

Method: immunoSEQ multiplex PCR; TCRdb's copy keeps in-frame clones and lacks some. Altogether roughly 330,000 clones are present, around 87% being singletons, with the ten largest covering approximately 5%. The specimen was PBMCs or T cells enriched from blood (not recorded which). This clonotype originated in a woman in her twenties or thirties who had recovered from COVID-19. The rearrangement links TRBV6-4 to TRBJ2-1; D might be TRBD1 (6 bases). The CDR3 DNA reads as TGTGCCAGCAGTAAATTTACAGGGTACAATGAGCAGTTCTTC. The encoded protein is CASSKFTGYNEQFF.